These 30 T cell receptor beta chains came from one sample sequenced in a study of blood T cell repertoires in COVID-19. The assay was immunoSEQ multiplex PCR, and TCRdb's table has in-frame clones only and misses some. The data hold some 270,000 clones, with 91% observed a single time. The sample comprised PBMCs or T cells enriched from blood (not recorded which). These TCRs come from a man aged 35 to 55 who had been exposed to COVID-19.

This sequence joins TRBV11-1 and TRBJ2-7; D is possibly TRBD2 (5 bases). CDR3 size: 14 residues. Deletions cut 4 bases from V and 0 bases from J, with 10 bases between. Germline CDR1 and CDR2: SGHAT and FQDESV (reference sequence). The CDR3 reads CASSSGLGSYEQYF. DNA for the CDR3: TGTGCCAGCAGCTCAGGACTGGGCTCCTACGAGCAGTACTTC.

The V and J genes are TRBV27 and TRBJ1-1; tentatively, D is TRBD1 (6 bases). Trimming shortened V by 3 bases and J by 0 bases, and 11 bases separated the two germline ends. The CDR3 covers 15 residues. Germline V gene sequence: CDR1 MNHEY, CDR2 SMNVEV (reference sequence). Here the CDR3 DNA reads TGTGCCAGCAGTTTCGCCCCAGGGGTGAACACTGAAGCTTTCTTT. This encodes CASSFAPGVNTEAFF.

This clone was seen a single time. This CDR3 is CAISESRGGANQPQHF. Written as DNA, the CDR3 is TGTGCCATCAGTGAGTCTCGGGGGGGCGCTAATCAGCCCCAGCATTTT. The rearrangement uses TRBV10-3 and TRBJ1-5, with a possible D match to TRBD1 (6 bases). From germline, CDR1 is ENHRY and CDR2 SYGVKD. The V end lost 0 bases, the J end lost 4 bases, and 13 bases lay between the germline ends. CDR3 size: 16 residues.

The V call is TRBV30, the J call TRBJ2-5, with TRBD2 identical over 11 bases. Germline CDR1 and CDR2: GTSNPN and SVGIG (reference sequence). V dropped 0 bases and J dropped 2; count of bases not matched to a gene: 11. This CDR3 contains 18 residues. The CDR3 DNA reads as TGTGCCTGGAGTGTAAATGTGGCTAGCGGGAGGTGGCAAGAGACCCAGTACTTC. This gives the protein CAWSVNVASGRWQETQYF.

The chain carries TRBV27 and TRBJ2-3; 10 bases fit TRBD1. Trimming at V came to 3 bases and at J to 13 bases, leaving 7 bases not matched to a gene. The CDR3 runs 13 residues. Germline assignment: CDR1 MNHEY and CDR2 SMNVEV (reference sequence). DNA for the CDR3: TGTGCCAGCAGTTTGCAAACCGGGACAGGGGAGTATTTT. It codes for CASSLQTGTGEYF.

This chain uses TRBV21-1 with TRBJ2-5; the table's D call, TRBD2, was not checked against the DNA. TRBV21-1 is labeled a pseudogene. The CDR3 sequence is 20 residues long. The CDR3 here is CASSKGRRTDSMPPEETQYF. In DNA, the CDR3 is TGTGCCAGCAGCAAAGGTCGTCGGACGGACTCTATGCCCCCAGAAGAGACCCAGTACTTC.

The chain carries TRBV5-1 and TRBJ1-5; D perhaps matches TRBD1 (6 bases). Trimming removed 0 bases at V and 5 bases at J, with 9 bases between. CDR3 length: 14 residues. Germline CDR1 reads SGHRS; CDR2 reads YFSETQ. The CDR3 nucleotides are TGCGCCAGCAGCTTGGTTGCAGGGGATCAGCCCCAGCATTTT. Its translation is CASSLVAGDQPQHF.

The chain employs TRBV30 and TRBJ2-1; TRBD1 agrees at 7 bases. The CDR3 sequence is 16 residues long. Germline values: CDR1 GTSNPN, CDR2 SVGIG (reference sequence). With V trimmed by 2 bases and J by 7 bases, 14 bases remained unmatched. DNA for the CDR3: TGTGCCTGGAGTACCGCTCAGCAGGGGGTGGGGAATGAGCAGTTCTTC. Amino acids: CAWSTAQQGVGNEQFF.

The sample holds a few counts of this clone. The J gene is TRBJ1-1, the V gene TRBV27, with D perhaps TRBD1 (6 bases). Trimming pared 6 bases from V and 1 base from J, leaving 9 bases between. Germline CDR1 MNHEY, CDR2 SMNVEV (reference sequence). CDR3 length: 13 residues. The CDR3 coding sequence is TGTGCCAGCAGGGGACAAAAGAACACTGAAGCTTTCTTT. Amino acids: CASRGQKNTEAFF.

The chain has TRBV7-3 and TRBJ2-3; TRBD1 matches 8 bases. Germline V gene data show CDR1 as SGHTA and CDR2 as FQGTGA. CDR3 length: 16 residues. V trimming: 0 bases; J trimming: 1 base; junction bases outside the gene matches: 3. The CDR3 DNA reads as TGTGCCAGCAGCTTAACGGGACAGGCTCGCACAGATACGCAGTATTTT. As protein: CASSLTGQARTDTQYF.

The CDR3 sequence is CASSHGLASVTDTQYF. The DNA of the CDR3 is TGTGCCAGCAGCCATGGACTAGCGAGTGTCACAGATACGCAGTATTTT. V usage is TRBV5-6 and J usage is TRBJ2-3; 9 bases are shared with TRBD2. The CDR3 covers 16 residues. V lost 4 bases to trimming and J lost 2 bases; unmatched junction nucleotides: 8. The germline CDR1 and CDR2 sequences are SGHDT and YYEEEE. The full variable domain, rest sourced from reference TRBV5-6 and TRBJ2-3, is DAGVTQSPTHLIKTRGQQVTLRCSPKSGHDTVSWYQQALGQGPQFIFQYYEEEERQRGNFPDRFSGHQFPNYSSELNVNALLLGDSALYLCASSHGLASVTDTQYFGPGTRLTVL.

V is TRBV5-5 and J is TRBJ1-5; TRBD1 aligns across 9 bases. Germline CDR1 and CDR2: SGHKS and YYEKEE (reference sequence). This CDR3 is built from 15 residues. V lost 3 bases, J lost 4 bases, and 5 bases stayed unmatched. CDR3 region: CASSWGQGTNQPQHF. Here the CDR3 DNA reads TGTGCCAGCAGCTGGGGACAGGGTACTAATCAGCCCCAGCATTTT.

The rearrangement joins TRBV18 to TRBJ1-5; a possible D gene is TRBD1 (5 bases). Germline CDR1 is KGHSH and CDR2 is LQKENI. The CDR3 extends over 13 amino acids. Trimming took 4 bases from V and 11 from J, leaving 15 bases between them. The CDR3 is CASSRTGEEAQHF. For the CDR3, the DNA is TGTGCCAGCTCACGTACAGGTGAAGAGGCCCAGCATTTT.

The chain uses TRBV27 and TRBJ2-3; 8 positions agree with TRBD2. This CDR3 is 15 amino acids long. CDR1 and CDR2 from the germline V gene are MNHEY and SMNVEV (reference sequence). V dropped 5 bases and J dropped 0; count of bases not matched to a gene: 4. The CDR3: CASSPLAVSTDTQYF. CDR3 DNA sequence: TGTGCCAGCAGTCCACTAGCGGTTAGCACAGATACGCAGTATTTT.

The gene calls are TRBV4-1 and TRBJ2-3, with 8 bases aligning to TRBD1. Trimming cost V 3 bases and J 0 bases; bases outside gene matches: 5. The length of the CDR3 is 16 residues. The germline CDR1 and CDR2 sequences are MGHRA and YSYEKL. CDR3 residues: CASSQIGQGSTDTQYF. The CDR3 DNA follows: TGCGCCAGCAGCCAGATAGGACAGGGCAGCACAGATACGCAGTATTTT.

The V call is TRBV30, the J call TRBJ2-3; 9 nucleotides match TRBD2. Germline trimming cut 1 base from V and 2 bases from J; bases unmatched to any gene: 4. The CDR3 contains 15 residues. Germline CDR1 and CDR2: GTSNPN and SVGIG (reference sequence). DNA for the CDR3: TGTGCCTGGAGTGGCCTAGCGGGGCTCACAGATACGCAGTATTTT. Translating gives CAWSGLAGLTDTQYF.

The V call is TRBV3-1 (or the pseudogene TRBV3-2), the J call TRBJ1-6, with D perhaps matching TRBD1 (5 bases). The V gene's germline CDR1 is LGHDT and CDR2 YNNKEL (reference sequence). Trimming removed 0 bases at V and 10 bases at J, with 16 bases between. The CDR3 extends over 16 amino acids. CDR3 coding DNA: TGTGCCAGCAGCCAAGATCCCCAGGGCGGAGAGTCACCCCTCCACTTT. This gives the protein CASSQDPQGGESPLHF.

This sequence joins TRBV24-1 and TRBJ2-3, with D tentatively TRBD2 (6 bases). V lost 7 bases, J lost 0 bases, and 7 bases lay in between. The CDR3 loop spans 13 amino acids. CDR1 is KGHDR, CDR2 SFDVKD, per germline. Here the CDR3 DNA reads TGTGCCACCAGGGGACTTAGCACAGATACGCAGTATTTT. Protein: CATRGLSTDTQYF.

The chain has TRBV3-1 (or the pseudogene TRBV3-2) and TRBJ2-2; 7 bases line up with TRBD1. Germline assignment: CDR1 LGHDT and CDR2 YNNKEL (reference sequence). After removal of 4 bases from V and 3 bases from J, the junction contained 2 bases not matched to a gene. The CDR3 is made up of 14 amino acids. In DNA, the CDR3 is TGTGCCAGCAGCCGTACAGGGGACACCGGGGAGCTGTTTTTT. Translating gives CASSRTGDTGELFF.

The chain's CDR3 is CASSPGPGGANEQFF. The CDR3 nucleotides are TGTGCCAGCAGCCCGGGTCCAGGGGGCGCGAATGAGCAGTTCTTC. The chain employs TRBV7-9 and TRBJ2-1; TRBD1 agrees at 8 bases. This CDR3 has 15 residues. V dropped 5 bases and J dropped 7; count of bases not matched to a gene: 10. The germline CDR1 and CDR2 sequences are SEHNR and FQNEAQ (reference sequence). Full variable domain (remainder filled in from reference TRBV7-9 and TRBJ2-1): DTGVSQNPRHKITKRGQNVTFRCDPISEHNRLYWYRQTLGQGPEFLTYFQNEAQLEKSRLLSDRFSAERPKGSFSTLEIQRTEQGDSAMYLCASSPGPGGANEQFFGPGTRLTVL.

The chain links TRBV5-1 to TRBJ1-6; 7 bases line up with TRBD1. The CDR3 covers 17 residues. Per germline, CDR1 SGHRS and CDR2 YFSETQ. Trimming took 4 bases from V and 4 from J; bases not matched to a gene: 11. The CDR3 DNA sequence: TGCGCCAGCAGCCCACGGACAGGAGCCTTGTATAATTCACCCCTCCACTTT. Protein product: CASSPRTGALYNSPLHF.

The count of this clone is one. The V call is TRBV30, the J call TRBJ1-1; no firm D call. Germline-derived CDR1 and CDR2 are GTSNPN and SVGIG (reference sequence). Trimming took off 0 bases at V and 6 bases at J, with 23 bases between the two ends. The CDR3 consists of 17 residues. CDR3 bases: TGTGCCTGGAGTGTATATCTGACTCCGAGAAGGAAACCTGAAGCTTTCTTT. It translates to CAWSVYLTPRRKPEAFF.

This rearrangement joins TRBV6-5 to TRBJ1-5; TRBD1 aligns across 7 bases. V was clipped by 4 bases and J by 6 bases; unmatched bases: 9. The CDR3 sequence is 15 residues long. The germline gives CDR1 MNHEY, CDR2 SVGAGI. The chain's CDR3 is CASSFSGGSGQPQHF. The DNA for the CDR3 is TGTGCCAGCAGTTTCTCAGGGGGTTCGGGTCAGCCCCAGCATTTT.

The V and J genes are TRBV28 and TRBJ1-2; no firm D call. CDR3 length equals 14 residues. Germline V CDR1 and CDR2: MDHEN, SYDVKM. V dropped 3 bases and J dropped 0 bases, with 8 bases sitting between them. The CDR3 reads CASSFGQANYGYTF. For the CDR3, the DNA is TGTGCCAGCAGTTTCGGTCAGGCTAACTATGGCTACACCTTC.

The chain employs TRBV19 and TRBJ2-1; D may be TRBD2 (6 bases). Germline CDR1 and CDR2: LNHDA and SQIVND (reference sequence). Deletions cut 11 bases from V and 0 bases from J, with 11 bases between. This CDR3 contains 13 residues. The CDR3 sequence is CAVGGSSYNEQFF. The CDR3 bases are TGTGCCGTTGGGGGGAGCTCCTACAATGAGCAGTTCTTC. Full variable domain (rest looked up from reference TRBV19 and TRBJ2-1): DGGITQSPKYLFRKEGQNVTLSCEQNLNHDAMYWYRQDPGQGLRLIYYSQIVNDFQKGDIAEGYSVSREKKESFPLTVTSAQKNPTAFYLCAVGGSSYNEQFFGPGTRLTVL.

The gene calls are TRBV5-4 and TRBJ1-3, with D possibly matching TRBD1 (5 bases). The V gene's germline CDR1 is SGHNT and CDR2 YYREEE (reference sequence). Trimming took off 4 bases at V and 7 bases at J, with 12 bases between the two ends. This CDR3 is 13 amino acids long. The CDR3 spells CASSGWGGNTIYF. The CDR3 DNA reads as TGTGCCAGCAGCGGTTGGGGGGGTAACACCATATATTTT. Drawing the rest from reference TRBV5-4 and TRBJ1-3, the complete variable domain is ETGVTQSPTHLIKTRGQQVTLRCSSQSGHNTVSWYQQALGQGPQFIFQYYREEENGRGNFPPRFSGLQFPNYSSELNVNALELDDSALYLCASSGWGGNTIYFGEGSWLTVV.

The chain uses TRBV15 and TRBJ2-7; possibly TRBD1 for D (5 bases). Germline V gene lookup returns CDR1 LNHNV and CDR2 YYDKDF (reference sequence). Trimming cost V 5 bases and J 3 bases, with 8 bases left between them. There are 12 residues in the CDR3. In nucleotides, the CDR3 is TGTGCCACCAGCGTAGGGGTCTACGAGCAGTACTTC. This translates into CATSVGVYEQYF.

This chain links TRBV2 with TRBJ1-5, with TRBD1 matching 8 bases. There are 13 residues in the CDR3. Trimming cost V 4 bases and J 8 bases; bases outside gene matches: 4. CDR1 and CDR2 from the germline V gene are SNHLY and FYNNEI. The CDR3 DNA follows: TGTGCCAGCAGTGGAGACAGGGGTAAGCCCCAGCATTTT. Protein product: CASSGDRGKPQHF.

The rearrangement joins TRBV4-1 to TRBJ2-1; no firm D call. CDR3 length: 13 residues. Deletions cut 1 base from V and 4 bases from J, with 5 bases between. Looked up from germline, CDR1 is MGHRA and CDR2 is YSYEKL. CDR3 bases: TGCGCCAGCAGCCAAGCTCAGTACAATGAGCAGTTCTTC. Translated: CASSQAQYNEQFF.

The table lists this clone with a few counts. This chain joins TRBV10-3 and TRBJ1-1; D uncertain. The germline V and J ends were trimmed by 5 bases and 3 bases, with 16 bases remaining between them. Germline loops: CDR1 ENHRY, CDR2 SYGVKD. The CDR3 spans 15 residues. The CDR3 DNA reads TGTGCCATCAGTTCTCCGACCCGTGCGGACACTGAAGCTTTCTTT. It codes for CAISSPTRADTEAFF.